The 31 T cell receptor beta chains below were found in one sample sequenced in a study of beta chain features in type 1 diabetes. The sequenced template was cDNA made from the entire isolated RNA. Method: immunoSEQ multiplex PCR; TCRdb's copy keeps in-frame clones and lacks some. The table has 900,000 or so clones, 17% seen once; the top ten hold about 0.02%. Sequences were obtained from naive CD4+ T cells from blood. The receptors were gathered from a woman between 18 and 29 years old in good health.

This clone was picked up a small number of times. DNA for the CDR3: TGTGCCAGCTCCTCCGGGACTACCCACACCGGGGAGCTGTTTTTT. This translates into CASSSGTTHTGELFF. The genes are TRBV18 and TRBJ2-2; TRBD2 aligns across 7 bases. Germline lookup yields CDR1 KGHSH and CDR2 LQKENI. J gave up 3 bases and V 6 bases, and 7 bases lay outside the gene matches. The CDR3 covers 15 residues.

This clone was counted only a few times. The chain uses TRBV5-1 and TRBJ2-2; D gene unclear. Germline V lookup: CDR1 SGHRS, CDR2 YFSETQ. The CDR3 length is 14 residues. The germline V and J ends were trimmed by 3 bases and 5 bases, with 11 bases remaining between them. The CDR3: CASSSNTGTGELFF. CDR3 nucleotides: TGCGCCAGCAGCTCTAATACGGGTACCGGGGAGCTGTTTTTT. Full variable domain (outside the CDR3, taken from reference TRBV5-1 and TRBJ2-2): KAGVTQTPRYLIKTRGQQVTLSCSPISGHRSVSWYQQTPGQGLQFLFEYFSETQRNKGNFPGRFSGRQFSNSRSEMNVSTLELGDSALYLCASSSNTGTGELFFGEGSRLTVL.

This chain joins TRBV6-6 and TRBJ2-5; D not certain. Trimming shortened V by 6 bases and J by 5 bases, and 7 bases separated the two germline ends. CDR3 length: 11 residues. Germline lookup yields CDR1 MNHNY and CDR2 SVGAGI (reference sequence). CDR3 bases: TGTGCCAGCAGGGCCGGGGAGACCCAGTACTTC. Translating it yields CASRAGETQYF.

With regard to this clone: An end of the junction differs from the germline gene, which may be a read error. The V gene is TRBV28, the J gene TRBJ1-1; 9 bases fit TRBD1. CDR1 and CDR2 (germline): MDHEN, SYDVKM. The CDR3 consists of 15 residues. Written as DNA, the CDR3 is TGTGCCAGCAGTTTTAGGGACAGGGTGAAGACTGAAGCTTTCTTT. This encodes CASSFRDRVKTEAFF.

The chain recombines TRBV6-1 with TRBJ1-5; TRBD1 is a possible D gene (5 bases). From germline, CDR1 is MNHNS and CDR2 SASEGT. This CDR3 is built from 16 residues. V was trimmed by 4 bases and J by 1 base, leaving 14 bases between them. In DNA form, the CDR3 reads TGTGCCAGCAGTGCGAAGGGCCGGGGGAGCAATCAGCCCCAGCATTTT. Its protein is CASSAKGRGSNQPQHF.

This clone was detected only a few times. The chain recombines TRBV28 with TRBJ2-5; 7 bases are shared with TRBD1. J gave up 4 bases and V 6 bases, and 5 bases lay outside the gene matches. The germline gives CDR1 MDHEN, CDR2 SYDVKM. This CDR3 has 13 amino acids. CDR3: CASRFTGAETQYF. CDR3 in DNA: TGTGCCAGCAGATTTACAGGGGCAGAGACCCAGTACTTC.

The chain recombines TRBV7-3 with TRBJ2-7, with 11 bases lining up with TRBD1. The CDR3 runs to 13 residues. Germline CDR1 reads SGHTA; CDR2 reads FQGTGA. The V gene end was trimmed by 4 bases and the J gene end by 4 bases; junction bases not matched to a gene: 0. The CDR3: CASSWDRGYEQYF. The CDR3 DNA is TGTGCCAGCAGCTGGGACAGGGGGTACGAGCAGTACTTC.

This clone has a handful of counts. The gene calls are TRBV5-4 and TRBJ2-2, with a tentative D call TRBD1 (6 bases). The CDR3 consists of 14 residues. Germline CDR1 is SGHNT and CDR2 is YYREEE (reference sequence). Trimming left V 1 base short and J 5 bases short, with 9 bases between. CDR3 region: CASSLTGNTGELFF. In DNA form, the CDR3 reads TGTGCCAGCAGCTTGACAGGGAATACCGGGGAGCTGTTTTTT.

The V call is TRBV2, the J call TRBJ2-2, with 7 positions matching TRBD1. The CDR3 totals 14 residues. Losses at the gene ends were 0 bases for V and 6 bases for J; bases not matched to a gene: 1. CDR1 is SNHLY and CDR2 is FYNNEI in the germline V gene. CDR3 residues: CASSEAGTAGELFF. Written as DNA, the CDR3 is TGTGCCAGCAGTGAAGCGGGGACAGCCGGGGAGCTGTTTTTT.

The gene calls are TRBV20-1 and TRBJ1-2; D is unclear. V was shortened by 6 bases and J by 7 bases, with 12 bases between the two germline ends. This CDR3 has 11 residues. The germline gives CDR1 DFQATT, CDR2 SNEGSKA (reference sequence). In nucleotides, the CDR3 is TGCAGTGCAACGACCCGGGGTGGCTACACCTTC. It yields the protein CSATTRGGYTF.

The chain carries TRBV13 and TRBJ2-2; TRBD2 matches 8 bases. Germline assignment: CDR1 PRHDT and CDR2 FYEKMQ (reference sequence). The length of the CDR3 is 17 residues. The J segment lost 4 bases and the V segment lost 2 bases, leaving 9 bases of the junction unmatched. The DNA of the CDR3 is TGTGCCAGCAGCTTACGATTGGCGGGGGGCGGCACCGGGGAGCTGTTTTTT. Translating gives CASSLRLAGGGTGELFF.

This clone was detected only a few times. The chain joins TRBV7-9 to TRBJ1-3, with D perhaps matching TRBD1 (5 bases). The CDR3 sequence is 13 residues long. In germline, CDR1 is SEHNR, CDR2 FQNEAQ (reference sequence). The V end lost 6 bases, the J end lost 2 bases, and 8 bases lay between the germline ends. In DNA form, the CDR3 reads TGTGCCAGCAGTCAGGGAGCTGGAAACACCATATATTTT. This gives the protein CASSQGAGNTIYF.

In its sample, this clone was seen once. DNA of the CDR3: TGTGCCAGCAGCCAGCAACAGGGGGTCGGCGAGCAGTACTTC. Amino acids: CASSQQQGVGEQYF. This sequence joins TRBV7-2 and TRBJ2-7; TRBD1 agrees at 8 bases. Per the germline V gene, CDR1 is SGHTA and CDR2 is FQGNSA. The CDR3 spans 14 residues. V was pared by 5 bases and J by 6 bases, with 9 bases of the junction left unmatched.

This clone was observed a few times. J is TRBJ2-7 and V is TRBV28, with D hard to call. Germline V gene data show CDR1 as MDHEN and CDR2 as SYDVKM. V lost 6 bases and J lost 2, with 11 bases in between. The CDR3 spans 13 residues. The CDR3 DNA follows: TGTGCCAGCAGCCACCGGCAGACCTACGAGCAGTACTTC. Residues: CASSHRQTYEQYF.

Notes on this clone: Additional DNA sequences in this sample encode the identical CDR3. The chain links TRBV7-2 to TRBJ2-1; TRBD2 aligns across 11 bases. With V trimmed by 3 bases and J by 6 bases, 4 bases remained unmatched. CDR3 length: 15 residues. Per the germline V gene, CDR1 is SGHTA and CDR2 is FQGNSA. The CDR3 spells CASSLGLAAPNEQFF. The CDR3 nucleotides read TGTGCCAGCAGCTTGGGACTAGCGGCCCCCAATGAGCAGTTCTTC.

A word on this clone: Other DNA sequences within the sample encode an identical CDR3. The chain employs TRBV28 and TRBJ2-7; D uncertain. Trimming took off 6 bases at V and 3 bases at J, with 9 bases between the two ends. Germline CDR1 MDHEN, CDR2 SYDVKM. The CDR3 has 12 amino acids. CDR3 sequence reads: CASSGTLYEQYF. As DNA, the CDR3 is TGTGCCAGCAGCGGCACCCTCTACGAGCAGTACTTC.

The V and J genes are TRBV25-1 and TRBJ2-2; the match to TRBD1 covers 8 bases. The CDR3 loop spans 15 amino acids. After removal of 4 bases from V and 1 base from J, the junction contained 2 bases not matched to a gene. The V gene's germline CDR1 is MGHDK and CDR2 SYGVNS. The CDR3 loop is CASSVQGGNTGELFF. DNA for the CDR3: TGTGCCAGCAGTGTACAGGGGGGGAACACCGGGGAGCTGTTTTTT. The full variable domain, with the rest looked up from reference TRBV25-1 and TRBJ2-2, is EADIYQTPRYLVIGTGKKITLECSQTMGHDKMYWYQQDPGMELHLIHYSYGVNSTEKGDLSSESTVSRIRTEHFPLTLESARPSHTSQYLCASSVQGGNTGELFFGEGSRLTVL.

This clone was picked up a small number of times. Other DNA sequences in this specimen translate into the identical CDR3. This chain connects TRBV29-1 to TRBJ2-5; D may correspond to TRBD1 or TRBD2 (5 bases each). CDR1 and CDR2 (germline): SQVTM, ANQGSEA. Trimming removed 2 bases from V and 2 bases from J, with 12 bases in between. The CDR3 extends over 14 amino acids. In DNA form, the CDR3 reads TGCAGCGTTGAACCTGGGACGGATCAAGAGACCCAGTACTTC. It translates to CSVEPGTDQETQYF.

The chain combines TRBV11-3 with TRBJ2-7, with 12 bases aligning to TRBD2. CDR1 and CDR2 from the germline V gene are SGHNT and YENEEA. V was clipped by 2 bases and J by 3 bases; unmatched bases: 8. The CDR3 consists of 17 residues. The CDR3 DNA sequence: TGTGCCAGCAGCTTACCGGCCGGGACTAGCGGGTTCTACGAGCAGTACTTC. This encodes CASSLPAGTSGFYEQYF.

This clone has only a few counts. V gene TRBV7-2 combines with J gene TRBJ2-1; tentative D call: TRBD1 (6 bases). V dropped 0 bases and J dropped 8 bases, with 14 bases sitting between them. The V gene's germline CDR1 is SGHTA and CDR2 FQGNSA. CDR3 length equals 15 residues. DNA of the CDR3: TGTGCCAGCAGCTTAGCGGGGGCAGCCAACTATGAGCAGTTCTTC. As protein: CASSLAGAANYEQFF.

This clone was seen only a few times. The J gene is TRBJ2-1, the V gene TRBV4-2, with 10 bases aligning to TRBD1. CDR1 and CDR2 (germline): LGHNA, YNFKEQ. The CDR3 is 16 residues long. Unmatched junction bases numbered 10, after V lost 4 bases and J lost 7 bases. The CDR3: CASSLGRDRGRNEQFF. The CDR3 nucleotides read TGTGCCAGCAGCCTCGGGAGAGACAGGGGGCGTAATGAGCAGTTCTTC.

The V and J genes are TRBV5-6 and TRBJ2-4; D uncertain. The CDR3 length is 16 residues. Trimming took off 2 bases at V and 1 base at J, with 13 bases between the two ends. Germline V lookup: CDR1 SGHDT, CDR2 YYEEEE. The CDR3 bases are TGTGCCAGCAGCTTATCCATGCCTGGGGCCAAAAACATTCAGTACTTC. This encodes CASSLSMPGAKNIQYF.

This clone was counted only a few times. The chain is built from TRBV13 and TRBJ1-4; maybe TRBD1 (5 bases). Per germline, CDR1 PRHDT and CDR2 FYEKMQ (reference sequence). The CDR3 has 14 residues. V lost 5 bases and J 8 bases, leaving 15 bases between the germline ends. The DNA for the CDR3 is TGTGCCAGCAGCGGGCGGGACGGGTCGGAAAAACTGTTTTTT. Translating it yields CASSGRDGSEKLFF.

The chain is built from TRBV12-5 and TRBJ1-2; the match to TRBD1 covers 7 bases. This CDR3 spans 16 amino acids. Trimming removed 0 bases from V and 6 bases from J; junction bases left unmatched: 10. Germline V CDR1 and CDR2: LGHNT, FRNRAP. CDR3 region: CASGLVLQGKGNGYTF. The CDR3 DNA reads TGTGCTAGTGGTTTGGTACTACAGGGGAAGGGAAATGGCTACACCTTC.

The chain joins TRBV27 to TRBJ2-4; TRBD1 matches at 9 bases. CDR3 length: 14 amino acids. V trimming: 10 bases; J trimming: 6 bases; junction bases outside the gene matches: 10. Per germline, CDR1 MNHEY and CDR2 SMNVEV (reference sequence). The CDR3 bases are TGTGCCACTTTCTCCTGGACAGGGGCAAACATTCAGTACTTC. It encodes CATFSWTGANIQYF.

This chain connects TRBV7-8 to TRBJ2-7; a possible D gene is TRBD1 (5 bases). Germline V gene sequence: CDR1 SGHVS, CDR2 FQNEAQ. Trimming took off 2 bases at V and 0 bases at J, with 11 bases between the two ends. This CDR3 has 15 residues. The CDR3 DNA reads TGTGCCAGCAGCTTACAGCGTCAGGGCTCCTACGAGCAGTACTTC. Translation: CASSLQRQGSYEQYF.

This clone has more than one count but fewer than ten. CDR3 sequence (DNA): TGTGCCAGTAGATCGCGGCCGGGGAATACTGAGCAGTTCTTC. Translated, it gives CASRSRPGNTEQFF. The gene calls are TRBV19 and TRBJ2-1, with D possibly matching TRBD2 (5 bases). Trimming removed 6 bases at V and 9 bases at J, with 18 bases between. Germline assignment: CDR1 LNHDA and CDR2 SQIVND (reference sequence). This CDR3 contains 14 residues.

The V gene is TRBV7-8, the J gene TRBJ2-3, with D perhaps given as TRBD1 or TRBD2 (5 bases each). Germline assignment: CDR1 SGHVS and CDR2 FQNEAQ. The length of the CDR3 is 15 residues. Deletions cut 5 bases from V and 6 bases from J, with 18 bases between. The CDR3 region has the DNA TGTGCCAGCAGCAACCAGGGACCACTTCACGATACGCAGTATTTT. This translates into CASSNQGPLHDTQYF.

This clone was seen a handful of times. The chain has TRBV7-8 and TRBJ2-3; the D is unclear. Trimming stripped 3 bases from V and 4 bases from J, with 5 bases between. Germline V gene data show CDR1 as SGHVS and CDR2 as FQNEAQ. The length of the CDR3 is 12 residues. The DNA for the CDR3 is TGTGCCAGCAGCTTTAATTCAGATACGCAGTATTTT. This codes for CASSFNSDTQYF.

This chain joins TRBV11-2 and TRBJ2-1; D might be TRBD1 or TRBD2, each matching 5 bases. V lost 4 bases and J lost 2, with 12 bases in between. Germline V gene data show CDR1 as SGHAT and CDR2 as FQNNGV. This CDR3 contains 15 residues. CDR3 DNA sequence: TGTGCCAGCAGCTACAGCCTGGGGGCCTACAATGAGCAGTTCTTC. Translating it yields CASSYSLGAYNEQFF. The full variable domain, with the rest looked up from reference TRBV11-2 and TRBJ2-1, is EAGVAQSPRYKIIEKRQSVAFWCNPISGHATLYWYQQILGQGPKLLIQFQNNGVVDDSQLPKDRFSAERLKGVDSTLKIQPAKLEDSAVYLCASSYSLGAYNEQFFGPGTRLTVL.

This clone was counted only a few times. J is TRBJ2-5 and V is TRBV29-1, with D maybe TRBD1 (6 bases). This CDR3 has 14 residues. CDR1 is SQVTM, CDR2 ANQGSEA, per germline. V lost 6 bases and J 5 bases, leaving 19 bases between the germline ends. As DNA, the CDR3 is TGCAGCGTATCCCCTGTGTGGGGGCAGGAGACCCAGTACTTC. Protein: CSVSPVWGQETQYF.